The present TCR beta chain was sequenced within a study of T-cell reconstitution after alpha-beta-depleted transplantation in children. Whole-study findings and limits: At day 60, the high TCRbeta diversity found in some patients originated from recipient T cells and thymic progenitors that had survived. After transplant, at about two months, alpha-beta T cells were reportedly derived from several hundred expanded graft clones. Diversity and T-cell counts at one year after transplant derived mostly from new T cells.

This clonotype was seen many times. What it binds is unknown. Unique molecular identifiers were used in preparing the TCRbeta library. TCRdb reprocessed the PCR reads via MiXCR and lists one record per CDR3 protein. The repertoire holds over 200,000 distinct CDR3 sequences, with about 11% as singletons. V lost 5 bases, J lost 7 bases, and 5 bases stayed unmatched. The CDR3 runs to 14 residues. The chain recombines TRBV12-3 or TRBV12-4 with TRBJ2-1; 10 bases fit TRBD2. The sequence was collected from a child younger than two with acute myeloid leukemia, due to receive a stem cell transplant. The sample here was PBMCs, taken before TCRalphabeta/CD19-depleted stem cell transplant. For the CDR3, the DNA is TGTGCCAGCAGTCCCCGAGCGGGAGGGAATGAGCAGTTCTTC. It yields the protein CASSPRAGGNEQFF.